The clone carrying this T cell receptor (beta chain) was observed a handful of times. Specified treatment: randomized to nivolumab then ipilimumab (arm A) or the reverse (arm B). Patients had received no earlier DNA-damaging chemotherapy. This sample is drawn from a study of sequential checkpoint blockade in melanoma. About the research overall: After both sequences, patients received maintenance nivolumab. TCRbeta immunosequencing was performed on DNA from roughly 90 pretreatment melanoma tumor samples.

Only in-frame clones appear in the TCRdb table, and some are missing; sequencing was by immunoSEQ multiplex PCR. The table includes a few thousand clones, about 20% detected once. CDR1 and CDR2 (germline): LNHDA, SQIVND (reference sequence). V was cut by 6 bases and J by 4 bases, with 15 bases left in between. The CDR3 has 14 amino acids. This sequence was found in a human donor with melanoma. The material sequenced was tumor tissue (inferred from file names), taken from a patient given nivolumab and ipilimumab in sequence. The chain has TRBV19 and TRBJ1-1; D remains ambiguous. The CDR3 spells CASRQTRGFTEAFF. CDR3 nucleotides: TGTGCCAGTAGACAGACCCGAGGATTCACTGAAGCTTTCTTT. The entire variable domain, with the rest obtained from reference TRBV19 and TRBJ1-1, is as follows: DGGITQSPKYLFRKEGQNVTLSCEQNLNHDAMYWYRQDPGQGLRLIYYSQIVNDFQKGDIAEGYSVSREKKESFPLTVTSAQKNPTAFYLCASRQTRGFTEAFFGQGTRLTVV.